This TCR beta chain derives from a study of blood T cell repertoires in COVID-19. In the study overall: Acute and convalescent COVID-19 samples came from the United States, Italy and Spain.

In the source study's methods: Reference gene primer amplification in the assay estimated nucleated cell counts. Profiled with immunoSEQ multiplex PCR; TCRdb holds only in-frame clones, not every one. For V, J and clone size, that table is used; D and trimming come from the DNA. The sample contains roughly 160,000 clones, approximately 80% of which appear only once. Germline lookup yields CDR1 KGHDR and CDR2 SFDVKD. With 7 bases removed from V and 4 bases from J, the gap between germline ends came to 9 bases. The CDR3 sequence is 12 residues long. Material for sequencing was PBMCs or T cells enriched from blood (not recorded which). The sequence came from an older woman who had recovered from COVID-19. The rearrangement joins TRBV24-1 to TRBJ2-5, with TRBD2 as a possible D gene (6 bases). The CDR3 bases are TGTGCCACCAGGGCGGAGGGAGAGACCCAGTACTTC. This sequence encodes CATRAEGETQYF.